The 12 T cell receptor beta chains listed next were all sequenced from one sample in a study of a mutant IDH1 vaccine in newly diagnosed glioma (dated by TCRdb to about 2021). The antigens these receptors bind are not known. Taken with the paper, the label for time point translates to: week 11, during vaccination. Each vaccine dose was 300 ug of a 20-mer mutant IDH1 peptide in Montanide, given subcutaneously with topical imiquimod. Libraries came from the immunoSEQ multiplex PCR assay. This is the immuneACCESS table as TCRdb keeps it, with only in-frame sequences that have V and J called. A part of the clones is gone; compared with another copy, unresolved V genes explain less than half, and the rest is unexplained. Recorded for this sample are roughly 110,000 clones; 90% of them occurred a single time. The top ten hold 0.55% to 0.7% of the sample. The source material was PBMCs, sampled from a glioma patient whose treatment included an IDH1 peptide vaccine. The receptors come from a woman between 50 and 59 years old with glioma.

This clone was detected only once. The CDR3 reads CAISGGWTPYNEQFF. DNA of the CDR3: TGTGCCATCAGTGGGGGTTGGACGCCATACAATGAGCAGTTCTTC. This chain uses TRBV10-3 with TRBJ2-1, with no clear D. The CDR3 contains 15 residues. CDR1 ENHRY and CDR2 SYGVKD come from the germline V gene. V lost 4 bases and J 4 bases, leaving 14 bases between the germline ends.

The chain combines TRBV28 with TRBJ1-4; 9 bases align to TRBD1. The CDR3 extends over 14 amino acids. Germline values: CDR1 MDHEN, CDR2 SYDVKM. The V and J ends lost 5 bases and 7 bases, in that order; junction bases with no gene match: 5. CDR3 region: CASSEQGAGEKLFF. The CDR3 nucleotides are TGTGCCAGCAGTGAACAGGGGGCGGGTGAAAAACTGTTTTTT.

The V and J genes are TRBV10-1 and TRBJ2-1; TRBD2 matches at 7 bases. J lost 7 bases, V lost 3 bases, and 12 bases had no gene match. Germline CDR1 WNHNN, CDR2 SYGVQD (reference sequence). This CDR3 spans 16 amino acids. The CDR3 region is CASSDGTTGRRNEQFF. CDR3 DNA sequence: TGCGCCAGCAGTGACGGGACTACCGGACGGAGGAATGAGCAGTTCTTC.

The CDR3 loop reads CASSQNSGSREQYF. As DNA, the CDR3 is TGTGCCAGCAGCCAAAATAGCGGGAGTCGCGAGCAGTACTTC. This chain connects TRBV9 to TRBJ2-5; 9 bases fit TRBD2. The DNA end lines up better with TRBJ2-7; the J call may be wrong. Per the germline V gene, CDR1 is SGDLS and CDR2 is YYNGEE. The CDR3 is 14 residues long.

The chain is built from TRBV4-1 and TRBJ2-7, with 7 bases that match TRBD1. In germline, CDR1 is MGHRA, CDR2 YSYEKL. V lost 4 bases and J lost 1; bases outside the gene matches: 7. The CDR3 has 15 residues. The CDR3: CASSRQSRGSYEQYF. The CDR3 nucleotides read TGCGCCAGCAGCCGCCAATCCAGGGGGTCCTACGAGCAGTACTTC.

The chain employs TRBV19 and TRBJ2-7, with TRBD2 identical over 10 bases. The CDR3 loop spans 13 amino acids. The germline gives CDR1 LNHDA, CDR2 SQIVND (reference sequence). V lost 9 bases and J lost 4; bases outside the gene matches: 6. The CDR3 nucleotides are TGTGCCAGCCGGCTTAGCGGGGGGTACGAGCAGTACTTC. It codes for CASRLSGGYEQYF.

The chain links TRBV7-9 to TRBJ2-1; 12 bases line up with TRBD2. This CDR3 spans 19 amino acids. Germline values: CDR1 SEHNR, CDR2 FQNEAQ (reference sequence). V trimming: 5 bases; J trimming: 0 bases; junction bases outside the gene matches: 11. For the CDR3, the DNA is TGTGCCAGCAGCCCTCGCCTAGCGGGAGGGCGGAGCTCCTACAATGAGCAGTTCTTC. Protein product: CASSPRLAGGRSSYNEQFF.

V gene TRBV6-5 combines with J gene TRBJ2-5, with 8 bases that match TRBD2. The tail of the sequence fits TRBJ2-7 better, so the J call may be wrong. The CDR3 is 14 residues long. Germline V lookup: CDR1 MNHEY, CDR2 SVGAGI. CDR3 loop: CASSRRWREAEQYF. The DNA for the CDR3 is TGTGCCAGCAGCAGGAGATGGCGGGAGGCCGAGCAGTACTTC.

The chain carries TRBV20-1 and TRBJ2-1; D gene unclear. The germline V gene has CDR1 DFQATT and CDR2 SNEGSKA (reference sequence). CDR3 length: 10 residues. V gave up 5 bases and J gave up 5 bases, with 4 bases separating them. CDR3 amino acids: CSAQNNEQFF. Here the CDR3 DNA reads TGCAGTGCTCAAAACAATGAGCAGTTCTTC.

The chain links TRBV11-2 to TRBJ2-7; TRBD1 matches 8 bases. Germline CDR1 is SGHAT and CDR2 is FQNNGV. This CDR3 is built from 15 residues. After removal of 5 bases from V and 3 bases from J, the junction contained 9 bases not matched to a gene. CDR3 coding DNA: TGTGCCAGCAGCGCCGACAGGGGCACCTACTACGAGCAGTACTTC. The encoded protein is CASSADRGTYYEQYF.

This clone has a single count. V and J are TRBV6-5 and TRBJ1-2; a weak D match, TRBD1 (5 bases). The CDR3 runs 15 residues. CDR1 is MNHEY, CDR2 SVGAGI, per germline. V lost 4 bases and J 8 bases, leaving 20 bases between the germline ends. CDR3 sequence: CASSLDRQLLWGYTF. The CDR3 coding sequence is TGTGCCAGCAGTTTGGATCGACAGCTACTATGGGGCTACACCTTC.

The J gene is TRBJ1-2, the V gene TRBV30; 8 bases map to TRBD1. The CDR3 extends over 14 amino acids. CDR1 GTSNPN and CDR2 SVGIG come from the germline V gene (reference sequence). Losses at the gene ends were 0 bases for V and 5 bases for J; bases not matched to a gene: 5. CDR3 coding DNA: TGTGCCTGGAGTGTGACCAGGGGGCAATATGGCTACACCTTC. This sequence encodes CAWSVTRGQYGYTF. Full variable domain (outside the CDR3, taken from reference TRBV30 and TRBJ1-2): SQTIHQWPATLVQPVGSPLSLECTVEGTSNPNLYWYRQAAGRGLQLLFYSVGIGQISSEVPQNLSASRPQDRQFILSSKKLLLSDSGFYLCAWSVTRGQYGYTFGSGTRLTVV.